This T cell receptor beta chain is from a study of shared clonotypes between healthy human individuals. Study at large: CD4 naive cells filled three plates per donor, CD4 memory three, CD8 naive two and CD8 memory one.

CDR3 size: 16 residues. CDR1 is SGHNT, CDR2 YYREEE, per germline (reference sequence). V was cut by 0 bases and J by 7 bases, with 17 bases left in between. Produced via immunoSEQ multiplex PCR; TCRdb's table is partial and in-frame only. Of roughly 2 million clones in the sample, approximately 95% are singletons; the top ten hold less than 0.15%. This clonotype originated in a man aged 18 to 35 in good health. The sequencing input was naive CD4+ T cells sorted from blood. The sample's subset: CD45RA+ positively selected. This chain joins TRBV5-4 and TRBJ2-1; D gene unclear. In nucleotides, the CDR3 is TGTGCCAGCAGCTTGGGACCCCCTCTCGGGTTGAATGAGCAGTTCTTC. Translating it yields CASSLGPPLGLNEQFF.